This T cell receptor (beta chain) was sequenced during a study of blood T cell repertoires in COVID-19. Turning to the study itself: Both acute and convalescent COVID-19 samples were obtained from the United States, Italy and Spain. T cells, B-cell-depleted T cells, or PBMCs provided the cDNA or gDNA that served as material.

Looked up from germline, CDR1 is LGHNA and CDR2 is YSLEER. The V gene lost 0 bases and the J gene lost 3 bases, with 12 bases spanning the gap. This CDR3 has 16 residues. Original processing methods: Amplification from reference gene primers served as the basis for estimated nucleated cell counts. The assay was immunoSEQ multiplex PCR, and TCRdb's table has in-frame clones only and misses some. Clone size and the V and J calls come from that table; the DNA yielded D and trimming. The sample lists about 670,000 clones, around 90% occurring once. V is TRBV4-3 and J is TRBJ1-5; D is possibly TRBD1 (5 bases). Material: peripheral blood. This sequence was found in a woman under 30 with acute or convalescent COVID-19. The CDR3 DNA reads as TGCGCCAGCAGCCAAGAAATGCAGGGATACAATCAGCCCCAGCATTTT. Protein: CASSQEMQGYNQPQHF.